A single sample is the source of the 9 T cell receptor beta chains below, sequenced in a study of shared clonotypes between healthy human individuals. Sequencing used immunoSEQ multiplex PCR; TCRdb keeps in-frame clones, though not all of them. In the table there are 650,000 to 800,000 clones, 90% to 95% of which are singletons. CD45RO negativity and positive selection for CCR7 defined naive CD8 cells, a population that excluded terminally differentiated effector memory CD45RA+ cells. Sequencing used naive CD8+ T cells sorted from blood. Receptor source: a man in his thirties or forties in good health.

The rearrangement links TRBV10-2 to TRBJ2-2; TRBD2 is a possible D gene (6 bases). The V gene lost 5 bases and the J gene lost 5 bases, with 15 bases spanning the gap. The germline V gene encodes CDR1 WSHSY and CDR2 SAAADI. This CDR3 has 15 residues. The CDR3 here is CASSLKGTYTGELFF. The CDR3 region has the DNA TGCGCCAGCAGTCTGAAGGGGACTTATACCGGGGAGCTGTTTTTT.

The CDR3 DNA follows: TGTGCCAGCAGCCCCTGGGACAGGGTTGAGACCCAGTACTTC. Its protein is CASSPWDRVETQYF. The V call is TRBV9, the J call TRBJ2-5; TRBD1 matches at 9 bases. There are 14 residues in the CDR3. Germline V gene data show CDR1 as SGDLS and CDR2 as YYNGEE. V gave up 4 bases and J gave up 5 bases; unmatched junction bases: 6.

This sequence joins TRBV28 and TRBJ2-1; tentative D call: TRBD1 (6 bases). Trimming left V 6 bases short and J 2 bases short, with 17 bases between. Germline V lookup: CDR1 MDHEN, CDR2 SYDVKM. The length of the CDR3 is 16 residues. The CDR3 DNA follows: TGTGCCAGCAGCACCCGGCGGACAGAAACCTACAATGAGCAGTTCTTC. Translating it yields CASSTRRTETYNEQFF. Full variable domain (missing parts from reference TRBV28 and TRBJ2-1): DVKVTQSSRYLVKRTGEKVFLECVQDMDHENMFWYRQDPGLGLRLIYFSYDVKMKEKGDIPEGYSVSREKKERFSLILESASTNQTSMYLCASSTRRTETYNEQFFGPGTRLTVL.

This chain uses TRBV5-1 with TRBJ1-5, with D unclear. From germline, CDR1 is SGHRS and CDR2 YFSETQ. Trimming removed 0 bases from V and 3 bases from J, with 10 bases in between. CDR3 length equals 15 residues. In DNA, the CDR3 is TGCGCCAGCAGCTTGGAGGGTTCAGACAATCAGCCCCAGCATTTT. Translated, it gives CASSLEGSDNQPQHF.

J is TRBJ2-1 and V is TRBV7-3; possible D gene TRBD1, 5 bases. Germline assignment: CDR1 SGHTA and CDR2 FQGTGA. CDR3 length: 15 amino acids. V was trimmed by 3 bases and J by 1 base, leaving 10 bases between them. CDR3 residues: CASSLEGVSYNEQFF. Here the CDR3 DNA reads TGTGCCAGCAGCTTGGAAGGGGTTTCCTACAATGAGCAGTTCTTC.

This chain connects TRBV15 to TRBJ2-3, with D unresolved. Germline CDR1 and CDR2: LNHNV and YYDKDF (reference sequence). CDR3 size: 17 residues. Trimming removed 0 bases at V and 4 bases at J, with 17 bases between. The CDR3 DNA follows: TGTGCCACCAGCAGAGATAGGTTAGCAATGTCCGCAGATACGCAGTATTTT. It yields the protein CATSRDRLAMSADTQYF.

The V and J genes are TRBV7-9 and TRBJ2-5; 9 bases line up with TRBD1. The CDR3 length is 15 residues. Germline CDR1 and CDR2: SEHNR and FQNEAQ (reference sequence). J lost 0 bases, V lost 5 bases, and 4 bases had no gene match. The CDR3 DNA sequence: TGTGCCAGCAGCCCACGGACAGGGGACCAAGAGACCCAGTACTTC. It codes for CASSPRTGDQETQYF.

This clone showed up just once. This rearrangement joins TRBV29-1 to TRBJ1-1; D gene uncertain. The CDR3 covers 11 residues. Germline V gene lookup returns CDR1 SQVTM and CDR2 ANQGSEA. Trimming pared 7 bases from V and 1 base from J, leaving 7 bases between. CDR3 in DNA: TGCAGCGGAACAGAGAACACTGAAGCTTTCTTT. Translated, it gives CSGTENTEAFF.

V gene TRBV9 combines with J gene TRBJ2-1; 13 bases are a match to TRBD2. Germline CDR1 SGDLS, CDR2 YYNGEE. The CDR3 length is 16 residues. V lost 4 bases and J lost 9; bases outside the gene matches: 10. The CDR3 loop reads CASSPHRTSGRPEQFF. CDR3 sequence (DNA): TGTGCCAGCAGCCCCCACAGGACTAGCGGGAGACCTGAGCAGTTCTTC.